This TCR beta chain emerged from a study of monozygotic twins with inflammatory bowel disease (dated by TCRdb to about 2019). As for the study more broadly: The full study comprised 28 monozygotic twin pairs: nine German pairs (four IBD-concordant, five IBD-discordant) and 19 IBD-discordant Danish pairs. Disease-associated traits were sought mainly through comparisons between IBD patients and their genetically identical healthy co-twins within discordant pairs. Each individual had, on average, about 151 000 unique TCRalpha sequences and 181 000 unique TCRbeta sequences available for analysis. What the research found in general, with its limitations: Because patients received different immunosuppressive treatments, the repertoires may have picked up extra background noise and variability between individuals. IBD patients shared fewer clonotypes with other individuals than healthy twins did, most markedly in patients showing signs of disease activity. IBD patients had lower TCRbeta repertoire diversity, measured by the inverse Simpson index, than their healthy co-twins. No single strong signal or clonotype linked to IBD turned up in the results, so the idea that one exists was not supported. The analysis was unable to tell different T cell subtypes apart. Repertoire similarity did not differ between concordant and discordant twins, which could be due to limited statistical power.

CDR3 length: 11 amino acids, cysteine to phenylalanine. The record lacks a DNA sequence. The germline V gene (reference sequence) specifies DFQATT as CDR1 and SNEGSKA as CDR2. As concerns this clonotype: What antigen it recognizes has not been identified.

Library preparation used 5' RACE. Preparation of each TCR library used 3,000 to 4,000 ng of total RNA. For each sample, cDNA synthesis was carried out in eight separate reactions using SMARTScribe reverse transcriptase. Unique molecular identifiers containing a 6-nucleotide sample barcode were introduced through template switching during cDNA synthesis. Two nested PCRs of roughly 16 and 10 cycles amplified the TCRalpha and TCRbeta cDNA, and bead purification followed each PCR. Before amplification, the cDNA was treated with uracil DNA-glycosylase and purified using the QIAquick PCR purification kit. The second PCR added Illumina TruSeq-compatible adapters along with sample-specific barcodes. TapeStation and Qubit were used to check library quality and concentration, and about 5.2 ng of each library went into the pool. The pooled libraries were sequenced with 2 x 100 bp reads and custom sequencing primers on an Illumina HiSeq2500 single-index Rapid Run. As for the original processing: UMI-based consensus assembly with MiGEC version 1.2.6 was used to correct PCR and sequencing errors. MiXCR version 2.1.1 handled V(D)J alignment, clonotype assembly and CDR3 extraction. Normalisation of gene usage, clonotype sharing and MAIT/NKT TCR abundance was achieved by analysing the top 1000, 10 000 and 20 000 clonotypes per sample. Diversity was computed as the inverse Simpson index with the vegan R package after downsampling to 27 000 UMIs. Paired Mann-Whitney U tests were applied to discordant twin pairs, and Benjamini-Hochberg correction was used for multiple testing. After TCRdb reprocessed the reads, each CDR3 protein sequence was kept as one row, without DNA. The V and J calls come from TCRdb's annotation, not from the publication. The data table for this sample lists approximately 160,000 distinct CDR3 sequences. Approximately 7.4% of the sample belongs to the ten largest clones.

From each donor, a roughly 2.6 ml peripheral blood sample was collected into PAXgene tubes and stored at -80 degrees C. Without T cell sorting, total RNA was isolated from whole blood using the PAXgene blood miRNA kit on an automated QIAcube. Peripheral blood from monozygotic twin pairs concordant or discordant for inflammatory bowel disease was subjected to deep TCRalpha and TCRbeta repertoire profiling with unique molecular barcoding. For every twin pair, smoking habits were documented, and each individual was categorised as a current, former or never smoker. The TCR was taken from a human donor with ulcerative colitis or Crohn's disease, or a healthy co-twin of an affected twin (not recorded which). The chain was built from TRBV20-1 and TRBJ2-1; TCRdb picks TRBD1, but there is no DNA to check that call. Sequenced sample: blood. The CDR3 in this case is CSATSGGEQFF.